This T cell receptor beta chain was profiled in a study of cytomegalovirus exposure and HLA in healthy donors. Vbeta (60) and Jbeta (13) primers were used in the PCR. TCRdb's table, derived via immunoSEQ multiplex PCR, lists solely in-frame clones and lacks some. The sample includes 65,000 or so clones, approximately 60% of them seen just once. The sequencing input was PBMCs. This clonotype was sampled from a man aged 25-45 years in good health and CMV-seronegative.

The CDR3 spells CASSIGTEQAQYF. The CDR3 DNA reads TGTGCCAGCAGCATAGGGACAGAGCAAGCCCAGTACTTC. The genes are TRBV7-2 and TRBJ2-5, with 7 bases matching TRBD1. Germline loops: CDR1 SGHTA, CDR2 FQGNSA. The CDR3 has 13 residues. J lost 9 bases, V lost 5 bases, and 9 bases had no gene match.